The clone carrying this T cell receptor (beta chain) appeared once. A single base separates this from a much larger clone, so it may be a read error. From germline, CDR1 is WSHSY and CDR2 SAAADI. The CDR3 extends over 14 amino acids. The data derive from a study of early T cells in non-severe SARS-CoV-2 infection. A single record per CDR3 protein comes from TCRdb applying MiXCR to the 5' RACE reads. The sample has around 80,000 distinct CDR3 sequences, around 9.3% seen once. The chain recombines TRBV10-2 with TRBJ1-3, with D unresolved. This clonotype originated in an adult who was a healthcare worker with PCR-confirmed SARS-CoV-2 infection or an uninfected control (not recorded which). The source material was whole blood, sampled at baseline. The CDR3 is CASSALHSGNTVYF. Written as DNA, the CDR3 is TGCGCCAGCAGTGCCCTTCACTCTGGAAACACCGTATATTTT.